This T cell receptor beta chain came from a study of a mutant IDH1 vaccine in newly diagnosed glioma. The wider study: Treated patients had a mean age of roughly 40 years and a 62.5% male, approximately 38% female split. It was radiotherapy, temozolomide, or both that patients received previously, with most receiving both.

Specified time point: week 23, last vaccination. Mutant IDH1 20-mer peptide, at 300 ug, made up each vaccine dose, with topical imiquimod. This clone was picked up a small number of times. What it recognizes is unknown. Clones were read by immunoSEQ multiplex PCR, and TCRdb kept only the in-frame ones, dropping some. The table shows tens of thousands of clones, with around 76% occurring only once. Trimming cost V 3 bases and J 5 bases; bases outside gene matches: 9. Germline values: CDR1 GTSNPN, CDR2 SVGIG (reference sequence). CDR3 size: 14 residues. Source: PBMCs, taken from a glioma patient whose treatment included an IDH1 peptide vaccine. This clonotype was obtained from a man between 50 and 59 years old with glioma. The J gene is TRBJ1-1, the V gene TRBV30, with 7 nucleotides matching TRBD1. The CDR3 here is CAWRTTGDETEAFF. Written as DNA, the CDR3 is TGTGCCTGGAGGACCACAGGGGACGAGACTGAAGCTTTCTTT.